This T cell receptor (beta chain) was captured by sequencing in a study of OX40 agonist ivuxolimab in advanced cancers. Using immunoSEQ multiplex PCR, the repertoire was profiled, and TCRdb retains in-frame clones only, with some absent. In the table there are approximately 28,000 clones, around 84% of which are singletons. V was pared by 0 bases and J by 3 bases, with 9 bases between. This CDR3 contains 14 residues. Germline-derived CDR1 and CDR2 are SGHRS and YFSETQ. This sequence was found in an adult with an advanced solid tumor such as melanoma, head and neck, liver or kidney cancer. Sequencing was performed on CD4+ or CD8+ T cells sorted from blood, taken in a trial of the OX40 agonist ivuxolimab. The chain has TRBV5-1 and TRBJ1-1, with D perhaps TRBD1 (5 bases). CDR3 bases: TGCGCCAGCAGCTTGGGTGGGGACTACACTGAAGCTTTCTTT. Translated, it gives CASSLGGDYTEAFF. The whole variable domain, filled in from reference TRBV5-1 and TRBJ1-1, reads KAGVTQTPRYLIKTRGQQVTLSCSPISGHRSVSWYQQTPGQGLQFLFEYFSETQRNKGNFPGRFSGRQFSNSRSEMNVSTLELGDSALYLCASSLGGDYTEAFFGQGTRLTVV.